This T cell receptor beta chain comes out of a study of identical twins. Findings of the study overall: Zero-insertion analyses might be partly confounded by invariant T cells like MAIT and iNKT. Excess sharing by twins proved weaker in beta out-of-frame sequences. Not following the same donors, the study drew its conclusions from cross-sectional statistical analysis.

TCRdb independently ran MiXCR on the 5' RACE reads; one entry per CDR3 protein. The table shows 200,000 to 250,000 distinct CDR3 sequences, with roughly an eighth occurring only once. The V and J ends lost 8 bases and 7 bases, in that order; junction bases with no gene match: 7. Germline CDR1 MRHNA, CDR2 SNTAGT. The CDR3 is 13 amino acids. Turning to this clonotype: Its specificity is unknown.

All of the donors were Caucasians in good health. The sample was also reused in another study, on yellow fever vaccine responses in identical twins.

This sequence originates from a woman younger than 30 in good health. This chain joins TRBV6-4 and TRBJ2-1, with 8 bases aligning to TRBD2. The sequencing input was memory (CD45RO+) T cells sorted from blood. The CDR3 spells CASGLTGGNEQFF. CDR3 sequence (DNA): TGTGCCAGCGGCCTTACGGGAGGGAATGAGCAGTTCTTC.